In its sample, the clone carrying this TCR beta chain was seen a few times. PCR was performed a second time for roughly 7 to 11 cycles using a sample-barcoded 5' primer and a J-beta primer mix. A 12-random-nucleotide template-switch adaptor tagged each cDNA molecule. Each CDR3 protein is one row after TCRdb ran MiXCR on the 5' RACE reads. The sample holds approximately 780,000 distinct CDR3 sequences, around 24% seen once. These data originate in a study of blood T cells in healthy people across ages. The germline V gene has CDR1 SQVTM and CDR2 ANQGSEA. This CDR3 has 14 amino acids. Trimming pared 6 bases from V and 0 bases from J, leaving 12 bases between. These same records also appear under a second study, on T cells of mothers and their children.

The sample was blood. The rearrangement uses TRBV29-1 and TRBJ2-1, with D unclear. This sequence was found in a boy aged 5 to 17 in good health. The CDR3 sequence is CSVMGSGSYNEQFF. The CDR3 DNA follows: TGCAGCGTGATGGGGTCAGGCTCCTACAATGAGCAGTTCTTC.